Listed here is a single TCR beta chain. Its specificity is unknown. This specimen comes from a study of blood T cells in healthy people across ages. General study points: Long-lived and aged donors differed, with more naive CD4+ cells and higher diversity in the long-lived.

Total RNA, at least 6 micrograms per sample, came from PBMCs. V lost 5 bases to trimming and J lost 8 bases, with 26 bases between them. Germline V gene data show CDR1 as MNHEY and CDR2 as SMNVEV (reference sequence). The CDR3 covers 17 residues. Primers used in a second PCR of roughly 6 to 11 cycles were a sample-barcoded 5' primer and a J-beta primer mix. TCRdb passed the 5' RACE reads through MiXCR, listing each CDR3 protein once. The table lists around 710,000 distinct CDR3 sequences, roughly 41% of them singletons. The chain employs TRBV27 and TRBJ2-3; D is possibly TRBD2 (6 bases). This clonotype was sampled from a woman in her sixties or seventies in good health. The sequencing sample was made of blood. Here the CDR3 DNA reads TGTGCCAGCAGTCCCCGGAGGGTAGCCCCCCTCCTGGGTACGCAGTATTTT. Translation gives CASSPRRVAPLLGTQYF.